This T cell receptor (beta chain) came from a study of cytomegalovirus exposure and HLA in healthy donors (TCRdb year 2017). For the study in its entirety: An earlier analysis of 550 to 700 of the donors reported more than 250 Gb of sequence data and more than 90 million unique TCR beta sequences from about 200 million T cells. An early release that covered 640 HLA-typed donors contained approximately 300 gigabases of sequencing data and 75 million to 100 million unique TCR sequences. Of the approximately 400 genotyped donors, about 80% fell in the genetic ancestry cluster associated with self-reported Caucasian donors. The study was designed to test whether signatures of past pathogen exposure could be identified by cataloging public T cell receptors. The T cell repertoires of 550 to 850 subjects were profiled by immunosequencing and related to cytomegalovirus serostatus. Besides the first cohort of around 700 subjects, a separate validation cohort made up of 120 different subjects was used. To predict cytomegalovirus infection status, the study brought together high-throughput TCR immunosequencing, statistical association of individual TCRs with disease status, and machine learning. A later analysis re-examined previously published TCR beta repertoires from around 670 donors and added high-resolution HLA genotyping to investigate patterns of TCR occurrence. Rather than drawing on any new phenotypic data, the later analysis identified candidate immune exposures from TCR beta sequences and the way those sequences occurred across donors. To decide whether each TCR beta V gene segment behaved as functional or pseudogenic, an earlier analysis of some 600 of the donors relied on high-throughput TCR beta sequencing. Alongside the repertoire data, information on donor age, sex, ethnicity and CMV serostatus was compiled. A later genetic analysis used genome-wide SNP genotypes for about three fifths of the roughly 700 donors, treating that subset as a discovery cohort. Every repertoire in the discovery cohort had been generated on one and the same sequencing platform. Class I and class II HLA loci were covered by the typing at four-digit resolution. Typing coverage varied by locus: roughly 629-640 donors for A, B, C, DRB1 and DQB1; more than 500 for DQA1; 606 for DPA1; around 450 for DPB1. Roughly five DR-DQ haplotypes were treated as single units for association and clustering because of strong linkage in the cohort. Across around 400 genotyped donors of the cohort, an average of about 240,000 unique TCR beta nucleotide sequences per donor were sequenced, and approximately 19% of those sequences were non-productive.

The cohort was made up of around 720 healthy bone marrow donors. At the time of sampling, every cohort member was nominally healthy, though immune exposures that went unrecorded were likely present. The donor was CMV seropositive and belonged to the group of more than 250 seropositive cohort members. Every donor gave a peripheral blood sample, and the peripheral blood mononuclear cells from that sample were used for TCR beta sequencing. The Qiagen DNeasy Blood Extraction Kit was used to extract genomic DNA from the blood cell samples. Turning to this clone: Its antigen is unknown. There are no base qualities to consult, and no much larger clone falls within one base.

Overall results and qualifications from the work: In a later analysis, HLA-associated TCR beta chains were found to be more clonally expanded and to have lower generation probabilities than equally common non-associated chains. The classifier was reported to diagnose cytomegalovirus status with high specificity and sensitivity in both the original and validation cohorts. Because HLA typing was unavailable for some donors at each locus, only the typed subset was used in association tests. At a false discovery rate of 0.05, a later analysis linked about 16,000 TCR beta sequences to specific HLA alleles. The authors suggested that the approach could potentially be generalized to other disease states and immunological phenotypes. Roughly uniform sequencing depth across donors was assumed in presence/absence analyses, although this assumption may not hold. The 87-base-pair reads could not distinguish some IMGT-functional V segments, including TRBV6-2 and TRBV6-3, so those segments were excluded. While some public TCRs were present in many individuals, most TCR sequences turned up only very rarely across donors. A further reported finding was that TCR beta sequences accurately predicted the HLA-A and HLA-B alleles for most subjects in the first cohort. V-gene and J-gene trimming of TCR beta chains was associated with a missense DCLRE1C variant in a later genetic analysis, and the association was replicated in an independent cohort. Assigning TCR associations to individual alleles was difficult when HLA alleles, especially DR and DQ, strongly co-occurred. Only TCR beta chains were sequenced in this cohort, and the absence of alpha or paired-chain data limited detectable features. A total of about 150 TCR beta chains were listed by the study as associated with cytomegalovirus. According to a later genetic analysis, donors in an Asian-associated ancestry cluster had fewer N-insertions in productive TCRs than the roughly 700-donor mean. Three of the identified cytomegalovirus-associated TCR beta chains were confirmed in vitro to be specific for cytomegalovirus antigens. An earlier analysis of some 590 of the donors showed that most TCR beta V segments appeared in productive rearrangements either about 87% or about 30% of the time, which broadly matched IMGT annotations. Most CMV-associated TCR beta chains appeared to be HLA-restricted in a later analysis, and the HLA associations seemed to be driven largely by CMV exposure. A later analysis found that TCR association rates varied across HLA loci, with DRB1 alleles showing the most associated TCRs and HLA-C alleles the fewest. In a later analysis, several top co-occurrence clusters were reported to appear linked to parvovirus B19, influenza, CMV and Epstein-Barr virus. Because counts were too low, about 18 rarely observed V segments, including chromosome 9 orphons, were excluded from the earlier analysis of roughly 580 of the donors. Correlated functional status among segregating V segments might be attributable to linkage disequilibrium, but an unknown experimental factor could not be ruled out. Immune exposure information for the cohort was limited to CMV serostatus. The sequencing pipeline was judged likely to have produced a cluster of highly shared sequence variants as a technical artifact.

Library preparation used the immunoSEQ multiplex PCR assay. A mixture of 60 forward primers for TCR Vbeta segments and 13 reverse primers for TCR Jbeta segments was used in the multiplex PCR. A multiplex PCR assay on genomic DNA amplified the CDR3 region of rearranged TCR beta genes. The amplified TCR beta libraries were sequenced on the Illumina HiSeq System as 87-base-pair reads. Concerning the study's data processing: In a later analysis, some 80 million unique TCR beta chains were counted across the approximately 670 repertoires, and roughly 11 million of these chains were shared by at least two donors. A nearest-neighbor algorithm error-corrected the raw reads and collapsed the reads into unique sequences, merging closely related sequences to remove PCR and sequencing errors. CDR3 sequences were aligned to IMGT reference sequences to assign V, D and J gene segments. For a sequence to be retained, a match of at least six nucleotides was required to both a V gene segment and a J gene segment. Rearrangements were classified as productive when the CDR3 lacked stop codons and remained in frame with V and J, and all other rearrangements were classified as non-productive. Following IMGT convention, CDR3 was defined as the stretch from the second conserved V-encoded cysteine to the conserved J-encoded phenylalanine. The earlier analysis of 587 of the donors excluded any sequence lacking an unambiguous match to a single V gene segment. An earlier analysis of a few hundred of the donors classified V segments as functional when productive rearrangements were above 56.7% and as segregating when the standard deviation between donors was above 5%. A statistical classification framework was built to diagnose cytomegalovirus status from the catalog of TCR beta chain sequences. A later analysis assigned V and J genes by comparing TCR nucleotide sequences with IMGT/GENE-DB human TR gene sequences. Using the TCRdist pipeline, a later analysis assigned CDR3 sequences along with most-parsimonious VDJ recombination scenarios. In a later analysis, each TCR beta chain was defined by its CDR3 amino acid sequence together with its V-gene family, and reads lacking a unique V-gene family were excluded. A later analysis removed roughly 590 highly shared, low-generation-probability nucleotide sequences to deal with suspected cross-contamination and a sequencing artifact. In a later analysis, a clonal expansion index for each public chain was calculated from normalized within-repertoire ranks of inferred template counts. In a later analysis, generation probabilities were computed using a VDJ recombination model fitted to out-of-frame rearrangements, and the results were checked against IGoR. Hypergeometric tests were used in a later analysis to score TCR-TCR, TCR-HLA and TCR-CMV co-occurrence, with a repertoire-size bias correction applied to the TCR pairs. A later analysis estimated false discovery rates by permuting HLA or CMV assignments 20 times. A later analysis grouped co-occurring TCRs with DBSCAN, adding TCRdist sequence similarity when clustering within HLA-allele-positive subsets. Co-occurrence clustering excluded repertoires with fewer than 30,000 or more than 120,000 public chains, plus five with anomalous nucleotide sharing. The source is immuneACCESS, and TCRdb retained only in-frame sequences with V and J called. Part of the clones is not carried over; for the studies checked, unresolved V genes explain less than half of this, and the remainder is unexplained. V, J and clone size derive from that table, while D and trimming were established from the DNA sequence. A total of 75,000 to 100,000 clones appear in this sample, approximately 72% of them only once. In total, the top ten clones hold less than 15% of the sample.

Trimming removed 7 bases from V and 4 bases from J; the gene matches leave 6 bases unexplained. In the germline V gene (reference sequence), CDR1 corresponds to LNHDA and CDR2 to SQIVND. Spanning cysteine to phenylalanine, the CDR3 consists of 14 amino acids. Left in the record is the CDR3 DNA by itself, 42 bases read in frame from the first base. The V gene is TRBV19 and the J gene is TRBJ2-2; the central 7 bases match TRBD2. The sample taken for sequencing was PBMCs. The TCR sequence derives from a woman aged 70-85 years in good health and CMV-seropositive. The DNA reads TGTGCCAGTACCGGACTAGTGTTCACCGGGGAGCTGTTTTTT. It translates to CASTGLVFTGELFF.